The 16 T cell receptor beta chains reported below all come from one sample, sequenced in a study of blood T cells in healthy people across ages. Using a J-beta primer mix together with a sample-barcoded 5' primer, a second PCR was run for roughly 6 to 11 cycles. One entry per CDR3 protein, called by TCRdb with MiXCR from the 5' RACE reads. The sample carries some 1.5 million distinct CDR3 sequences, approximately 28% recorded once. The sequencing sample was made of blood. All receptors derive from a woman under 40 in good health.

The chain is built from TRBV7-2 and TRBJ1-3; the match to TRBD1 covers 7 bases. Trimming took 3 bases from V and 0 from J; bases not matched to a gene: 5. The CDR3 consists of 16 residues. CDR1 is SGHTA, CDR2 FQGNSA, per germline. Written as DNA, the CDR3 is TGTGCCAGCAGCTTCGAAGGGACAGCCTCTGGAAACACCATATATTTT. This translates into CASSFEGTASGNTIYF.

The gene calls are TRBV7-9 and TRBJ2-3; perhaps TRBD2 as D (7 bases). The CDR3 runs to 13 residues. Germline assignment: CDR1 SEHNR and CDR2 FQNEAQ (reference sequence). V gave up 5 bases and J gave up 4 bases, with 10 bases separating them. The CDR3: CASSRGAADTQYF. CDR3 bases: TGTGCCAGCAGCCGGGGGGCTGCAGATACGCAGTATTTT.

The table lists this clonotype with many counts. The V and J genes are TRBV6-1 and TRBJ2-5; 11 bases agree with TRBD2. Germline V CDR1 and CDR2: MNHNS, SASEGT. Germline trimming cut 6 bases from V and 4 bases from J; bases unmatched to any gene: 13. The CDR3 runs to 17 residues. The CDR3 reads CASSSPRVAGGRETQYF. The CDR3 nucleotides read TGTGCCAGCAGCTCCCCCCGGGTAGCGGGGGGGCGAGAGACCCAGTACTTC.

This clonotype was seen more than once but under ten times. The chain uses TRBV20-1 and TRBJ2-5, with TRBD2 identical over 8 bases. This CDR3 is 16 amino acids long. V shed 2 bases and J 2 bases; nucleotides not matched to a gene: 10. Germline CDR1 DFQATT, CDR2 SNEGSKA (reference sequence). CDR3 loop: CSARLLLLAVQETQYF. The CDR3 nucleotides read TGCAGTGCTAGATTGCTTTTACTAGCGGTACAAGAGACCCAGTACTTC.

The genes are TRBV21-1 and TRBJ2-7; whether TRBD1, the table's D call, matches the DNA was not checked. TRBV21-1 is deemed a pseudogene. The CDR3 covers 16 residues. The CDR3 reads CASSKVKGQRTYEQYF. The CDR3 DNA follows: TGTGCCAGCAGCAAAGTAAAGGGACAGAGAACCTACGAGCAGTACTTC.

This chain joins TRBV9 and TRBJ1-1, with D possibly TRBD1 on 6 matching bases. Germline lookup yields CDR1 SGDLS and CDR2 YYNGEE. The CDR3 is made up of 16 amino acids. Between the trimmed V and J ends, which lost 0 bases and 4 bases, there was a span of 16 bases. For the CDR3, the DNA is TGTGCCAGCAGCGTAGTGACAGGACCAACGGCCACTGAAGCTTTCTTT. Its protein is CASSVVTGPTATEAFF.

V usage is TRBV6-5 and J usage is TRBJ1-2, with 7 nucleotides matching TRBD1. CDR3 length equals 15 residues. CDR1 MNHEY and CDR2 SVGAGI come from the germline V gene. The V gene end was trimmed by 5 bases and the J gene end by 4 bases; junction bases not matched to a gene: 10. DNA of the CDR3: TGTGCCAGCAGTCGGAGTCACAGGGGAGGCTATGGCTACACCTTC. Encoded protein: CASSRSHRGGYGYTF.

The CDR3: CASSPFSGATNEKLFF. In DNA, the CDR3 is TGTGCCAGCAGTCCTTTTTCGGGCGCAACTAATGAAAAACTGTTTTTT. The V gene is TRBV27, the J gene TRBJ1-4; D uncertain. This CDR3 is 16 amino acids long. Germline-derived CDR1 and CDR2 are MNHEY and SMNVEV (reference sequence). Trimming took off 5 bases at V and 0 bases at J, with 13 bases between the two ends.

The chain has TRBV4-3 and TRBJ2-2; D remains ambiguous. The CDR3 consists of 13 residues. CDR1 and CDR2 (germline): LGHNA, YSLEER. The germline V and J ends were trimmed by 3 bases and 5 bases, with 7 bases remaining between them. The CDR3 DNA reads as TGCGCCAGCAGCCAGGACCTAACCGGGGAGCTGTTTTTT. Translated, it gives CASSQDLTGELFF.

This clonotype has more than one count but fewer than ten. CDR3 sequence reads: CASSPWRLNNEQFF. The CDR3 bases are TGCGCCAGCAGCCCATGGAGGTTGAACAATGAGCAGTTCTTC. This chain joins TRBV5-1 and TRBJ2-1; a weak D match, TRBD2 (5 bases). From germline, CDR1 is SGHRS and CDR2 YFSETQ. Trimming removed 4 bases from V and 5 bases from J, with 13 bases in between. The CDR3 is made up of 14 amino acids. Full variable domain (remainder filled in from reference TRBV5-1 and TRBJ2-1): KAGVTQTPRYLIKTRGQQVTLSCSPISGHRSVSWYQQTPGQGLQFLFEYFSETQRNKGNFPGRFSGRQFSNSRSEMNVSTLELGDSALYLCASSPWRLNNEQFFGPGTRLTVL.

The genes are TRBV7-3 and TRBJ2-1, with 8 bases matching TRBD2. Trimming at V came to 6 bases and at J to 8 bases, leaving 9 bases not matched to a gene. The CDR3 is 14 amino acids. Per germline, CDR1 SGHTA and CDR2 FQGTGA. The CDR3 loop reads CASSGGSGGDEQFF. The CDR3, as DNA: TGTGCCAGCAGTGGGGGCAGCGGGGGTGATGAGCAGTTCTTC.

This clonotype was detected once. The V and J genes are TRBV5-6 and TRBJ1-2, with 7 bases identical to TRBD1. The CDR3 has 13 residues. Trimming at V came to 7 bases and at J to 5 bases, leaving 8 bases not matched to a gene. Germline values: CDR1 SGHDT, CDR2 YYEEEE. The DNA for the CDR3 is TGTGCCAGCGGCGTGGGACAGAAGTATGGCTACACCTTC. Amino acid sequence: CASGVGQKYGYTF.

J is TRBJ1-4 and V is TRBV13; tentatively, D is TRBD1 (6 bases). The germline gives CDR1 PRHDT, CDR2 FYEKMQ (reference sequence). V was clipped by 2 bases and J by 8 bases, with 12 bases between them. The CDR3 sequence is 14 residues long. The CDR3: CASSLTGTEEKLFF. CDR3 DNA sequence: TGTGCCAGCAGCTTAACAGGGACTGAGGAAAAACTGTTTTTT.

The chain has TRBV7-2 and TRBJ1-2; D is uncertain. The V end was cut by 8 bases, the J end by 7 bases, with 11 bases between. The CDR3 covers 11 residues. The V gene's germline CDR1 is SGHTA and CDR2 FQGNSA. The CDR3 sequence: CASGSLVGYTF. The CDR3 bases are TGTGCCAGCGGCTCATTAGTTGGCTACACCTTC. Using reference TRBV7-2 and TRBJ1-2 for the parts outside the CDR3, the full variable domain is GAGVSQSPSNKVTEKGKDVELRCDPISGHTALYWYRQSLGQGLEFLIYFQGNSAPDKSGLPSDRFSAERTGGSVSTLTIQRTQQEDSAVYLCASGSLVGYTFGSGTRLTVV.

This clonotype was recorded a few times. The rearrangement uses TRBV7-2 and TRBJ2-5, with D perhaps assigned TRBD1 or TRBD2 (5 bases each). The CDR3 is made up of 15 amino acids. The germline CDR1 and CDR2 sequences are SGHTA and FQGNSA. V shed 7 bases and J shed 2 bases, with 17 bases lying between them. For the CDR3, the DNA is TGTGCCAGCAACGTGATCCGGGACCGACAAGAGACCCAGTACTTC. Protein: CASNVIRDRQETQYF.

V gene TRBV15 combines with J gene TRBJ2-3; D is possibly TRBD2 (7 bases). The germline gives CDR1 LNHNV, CDR2 YYDKDF (reference sequence). This CDR3 spans 15 amino acids. With 6 bases removed from V and 2 bases from J, the gap between germline ends came to 15 bases. The chain's CDR3 is CATRGAGANTDTQYF. DNA for the CDR3: TGTGCCACCAGGGGGGCGGGGGCGAACACAGATACGCAGTATTTT.